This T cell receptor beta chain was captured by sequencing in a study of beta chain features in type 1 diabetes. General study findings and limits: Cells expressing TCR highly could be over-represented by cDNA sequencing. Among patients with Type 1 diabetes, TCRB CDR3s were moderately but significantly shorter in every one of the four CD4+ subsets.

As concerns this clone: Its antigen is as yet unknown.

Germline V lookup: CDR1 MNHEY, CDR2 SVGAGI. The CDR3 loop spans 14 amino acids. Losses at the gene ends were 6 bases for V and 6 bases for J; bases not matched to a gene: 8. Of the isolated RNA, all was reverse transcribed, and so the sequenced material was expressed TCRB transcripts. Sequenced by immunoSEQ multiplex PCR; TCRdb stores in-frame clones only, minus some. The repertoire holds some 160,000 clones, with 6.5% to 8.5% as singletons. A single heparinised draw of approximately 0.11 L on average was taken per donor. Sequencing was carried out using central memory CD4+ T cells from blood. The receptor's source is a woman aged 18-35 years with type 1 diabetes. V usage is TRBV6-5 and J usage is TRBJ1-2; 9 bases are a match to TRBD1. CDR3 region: CASRPGQGVHGYTF. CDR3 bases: TGTGCCAGCAGACCGGGACAGGGCGTCCATGGCTACACCTTC.